The next 7 T cell receptor beta chains were all read from a single sample in a study of kidney transplant recipient with SARS-CoV-2 infection. A single record per CDR3 protein comes from TCRdb applying MiXCR to the reads. Among approximately 250,000 distinct CDR3 sequences, under 30% were seen once, and the ten largest hold less than 8.5%. Sequencing used a blood sample, obtained at baseline and between days 110 and 120 from a kidney transplant recipient. These receptors were collected from a young adult male patient who had COVID-19 and was a kidney transplant recipient. A subset of T cells may come from the graft donor.

On this clonotype itself: At one end, the junction sequence differs from germline, possibly due to a read error. V gene TRBV28 combines with J gene TRBJ2-1; possibly TRBD2 for D (6 bases). Looked up from germline, CDR1 is MDHEN and CDR2 is SYDVKM. The CDR3 runs to 13 residues. The CDR3 protein is CASGLGLFDEQFF. CDR3 sequence (DNA): TGTGCCAGCGGTTTAGGACTATTTGATGAGCAGTTCTTC. Supplemented by reference TRBV28 and TRBJ2-1, the full variable domain reads DVKVTQSSRYLVKRTGEKVFLECVQDMDHENMFWYRQDPGLGLRLIYFSYDVKMKEKGDIPEGYSVSREKKERFSLILESASTNQTSMYLCASGLGLFDEQFFGPGTRLTVL.

In nucleotides, the CDR3 is TGCAGCGCTGATCCAGGAGCTAACTATGGCTACACCTTC. It codes for CSADPGANYGYTF. The rearrangement uses TRBV29-1 and TRBJ1-2; D is uncertain. Germline-derived CDR1 and CDR2 are SQVTM and ANQGSEA. The CDR3 sequence is 13 residues long. Trimming left V 7 bases short and J 0 bases short, with 12 bases between.

The chain links TRBV24-1 to TRBJ1-2; D unresolved. The germline V gene encodes CDR1 KGHDR and CDR2 SFDVKD. V lost 6 bases and J lost 4, with 23 bases in between. The CDR3 covers 17 residues. DNA for the CDR3: TGTGCCACCAGTTCCTGCGCTGGTACCAGAAAGACCTATGGCTACACCTTC. It is translated as CATSSCAGTRKTYGYTF.

The CDR3 nucleotides are TGCAGTGCTAGAGGGGCTAGCGGGGCTAGCACAGATACGCAGTATTTT. Protein: CSARGASGASTDTQYF. The chain combines TRBV20-1 with TRBJ2-3, with 9 positions matching TRBD2. The CDR3 spans 16 residues. After removal of 1 base from V and 0 bases from J, the junction contained 5 bases not matched to a gene. Germline-derived CDR1 and CDR2 are DFQATT and SNEGSKA (reference sequence).

V and J are TRBV5-6 and TRBJ2-1; D might be TRBD2 (7 bases). Germline V gene lookup returns CDR1 SGHDT and CDR2 YYEEEE. The V end was cut by 2 bases, the J end by 11 bases, with 20 bases between. This CDR3 spans 15 amino acids. The CDR3 sequence is CASSLMLVGGDKQFF. The DNA of the CDR3 is TGTGCCAGCAGCTTAATGTTGGTAGGGGGGGATAAGCAGTTCTTC.

This clonotype was found many times. The chain has TRBV6-5 and TRBJ1-2, with TRBD1 matching over 11 bases. Germline CDR1 reads MNHEY; CDR2 reads SVGAGI. The ends lost 5 bases at V and 4 bases at J; junction bases unmatched: 3. The CDR3 length is 14 residues. CDR3 sequence reads: CASSGGTGGYGYTF. CDR3 DNA sequence: TGTGCCAGCAGTGGAGGGACAGGGGGCTATGGCTACACCTTC.

About this clonotype: One base away lies a much larger clone, so this may be a sequencing read error. The V gene is TRBV7-2, the J gene TRBJ1-2; maybe TRBD1 (5 bases). The length of the CDR3 is 17 residues. The germline CDR1 and CDR2 sequences are SGHTA and FQGNSA. Here the CDR3 DNA reads TGTGCCAGCAGCCCAAGTGACAGAGACGGAAAGACCTATGGCTGCACCTTC. It translates to CASSPSDRDGKTYGCTF.